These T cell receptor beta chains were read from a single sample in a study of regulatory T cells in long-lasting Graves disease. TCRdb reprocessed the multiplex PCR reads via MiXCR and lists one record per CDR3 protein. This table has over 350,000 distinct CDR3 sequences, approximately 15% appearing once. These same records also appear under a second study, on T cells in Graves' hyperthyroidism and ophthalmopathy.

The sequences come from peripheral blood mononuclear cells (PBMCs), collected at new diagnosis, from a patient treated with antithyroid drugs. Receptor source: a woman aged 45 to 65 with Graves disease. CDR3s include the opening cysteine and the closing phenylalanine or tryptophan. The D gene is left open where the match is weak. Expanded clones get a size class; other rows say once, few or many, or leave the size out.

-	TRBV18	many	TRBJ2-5	TGTGCCAGCTCACCACAAGCGGAAGAGACCCAGTACTTC	CASSPQAEETQYF
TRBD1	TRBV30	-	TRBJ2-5	TGTGCCTGGAAAGAGACAGGGGGGGAGACCCAGTACTTC	CAWKETGGETQYF
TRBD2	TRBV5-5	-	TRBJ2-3	TGTGCCAGCAGCTCCCCGGACGGACTAGACATCACAGATACGCAGTATTTT	CASSSPDGLDITDTQYF
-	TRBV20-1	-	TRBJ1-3	TGCAGTGCTAGAGATGACCAGGGTACTGGAAACACCATATATTTT	CSARDDQGTGNTIYF
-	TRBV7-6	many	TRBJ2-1	TGTGCCAGCAGCTTAGATGACAATGAGCAGTTCTTC	CASSLDDNEQFF
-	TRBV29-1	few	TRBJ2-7	TGCAGCGTTGAAGGGGGGCAGGGGTTGGGGGACTACGAGCAGTACTTC	CSVEGGQGLGDYEQYF
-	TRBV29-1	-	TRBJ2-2	TGCAGCGTTGAAGAGAAGGTGTACGGGGAGCTGTTTTTT	CSVEEKVYGELFF
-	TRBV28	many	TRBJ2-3	TGTGCCAGCAATCCTCAACCGGGACCCAGCACAGATACGCAGTATTTT	CASNPQPGPSTDTQYF
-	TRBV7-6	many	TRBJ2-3	TGTGCCAGCAGCTCGCCAGGGGGGGTCACAGATACGCAGTATTTT	CASSSPGGVTDTQYF
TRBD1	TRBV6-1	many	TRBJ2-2	TGTGCCAGCACCCTGAGGGGGCTAGGCGGGGAGCTGTTTTTT	CASTLRGLGGELFF
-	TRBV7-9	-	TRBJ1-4	TGTGCCAGCGCTACCGGAGCGGTTGAAGAAAAACTGTTTTTT	CASATGAVEEKLFF
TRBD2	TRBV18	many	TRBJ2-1	TGTGCCAGCTCAAGGGGGACTAGCGGCAATGAGCAGTTCTTC	CASSRGTSGNEQFF
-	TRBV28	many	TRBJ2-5	TGTGCCAGCAGCGAGGGCAGGGAAGAGACCCAGTACTTC	CASSEGREETQYF
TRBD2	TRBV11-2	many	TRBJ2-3	TGTGCCAGCAGCTTACTAGCGGGGCCACCAACAGATACGCAGTATTTT	CASSLLAGPPTDTQYF
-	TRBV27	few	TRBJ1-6	TGTGCCAGCAGCGCAATTGGACCCCTCCACTTT	CASSAIGPLHF
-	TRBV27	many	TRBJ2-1	TGTGCCAGCAGTTTAACTAGTATCTATGAGCAGTTCTTC	CASSLTSIYEQFF
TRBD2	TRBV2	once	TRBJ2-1	TGTGCCAGCAGTGAAGATCTAGCGGGAGGCTCCTACAATGAGCAGTTCTTC	CASSEDLAGGSYNEQFF
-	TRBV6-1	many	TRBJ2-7	TGTGCCAGCAGTGAAGGACAGACCCCCTACGAGCAGTACTTC	CASSEGQTPYEQYF